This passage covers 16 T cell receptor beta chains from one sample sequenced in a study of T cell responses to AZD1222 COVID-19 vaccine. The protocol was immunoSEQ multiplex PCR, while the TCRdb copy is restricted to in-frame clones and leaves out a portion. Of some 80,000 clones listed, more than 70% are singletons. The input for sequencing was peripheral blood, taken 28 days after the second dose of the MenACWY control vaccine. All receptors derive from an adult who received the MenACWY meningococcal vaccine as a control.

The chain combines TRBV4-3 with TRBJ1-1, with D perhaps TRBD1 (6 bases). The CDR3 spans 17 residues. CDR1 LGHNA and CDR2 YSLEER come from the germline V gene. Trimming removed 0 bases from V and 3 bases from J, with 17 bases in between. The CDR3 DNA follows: TGCGCCAGCAGCCAAGAGGGTGGGCCAGGGGCGGACACTGAAGCTTTCTTT. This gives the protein CASSQEGGPGADTEAFF.

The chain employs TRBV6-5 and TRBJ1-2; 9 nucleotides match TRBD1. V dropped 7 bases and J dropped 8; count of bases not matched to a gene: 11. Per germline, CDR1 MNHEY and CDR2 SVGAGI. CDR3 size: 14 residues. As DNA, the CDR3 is TGTGCCAGCATCCGGGACAGGGATAAGGGCGGCTACACCTTC. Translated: CASIRDRDKGGYTF.

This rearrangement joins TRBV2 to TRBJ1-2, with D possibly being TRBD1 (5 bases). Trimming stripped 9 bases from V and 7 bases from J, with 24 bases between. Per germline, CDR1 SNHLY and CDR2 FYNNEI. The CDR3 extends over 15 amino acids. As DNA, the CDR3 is TGTGCCAGTGAGTTCACAGGCGGGGGGGAAGCTGGCTACACCTTC. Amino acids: CASEFTGGGEAGYTF.

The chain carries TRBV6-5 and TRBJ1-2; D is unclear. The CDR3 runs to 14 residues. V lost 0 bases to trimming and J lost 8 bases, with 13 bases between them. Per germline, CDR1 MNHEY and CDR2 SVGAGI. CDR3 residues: CASSYSIQRAGYTF. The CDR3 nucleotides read TGTGCCAGCAGTTACTCGATCCAGAGGGCAGGCTACACCTTC.

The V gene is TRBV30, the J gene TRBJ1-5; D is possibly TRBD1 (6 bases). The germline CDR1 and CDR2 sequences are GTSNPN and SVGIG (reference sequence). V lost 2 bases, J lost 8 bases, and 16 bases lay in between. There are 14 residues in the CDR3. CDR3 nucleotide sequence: TGTGCCTGGAGTCGGGACATTGGGGTGGAGCCCCAGCATTTT. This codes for CAWSRDIGVEPQHF.

The CDR3 DNA follows: TGTGCCAGCAGCTTAAGAGGGGCGAGCTATGGCTACACCTTC. It codes for CASSLRGASYGYTF. The chain employs TRBV11-2 and TRBJ1-2; D is perhaps TRBD1 (5 bases). The germline V gene encodes CDR1 SGHAT and CDR2 FQNNGV. The CDR3 is 14 amino acids. V lost 2 bases and J lost 4, with 11 bases in between.

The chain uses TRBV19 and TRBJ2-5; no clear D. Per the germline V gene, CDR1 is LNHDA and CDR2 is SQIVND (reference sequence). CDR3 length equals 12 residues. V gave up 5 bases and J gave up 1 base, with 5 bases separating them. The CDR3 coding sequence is TGTGCCAGTAGTTGGTCCCAAGAGACCCAGTACTTC. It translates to CASSWSQETQYF.

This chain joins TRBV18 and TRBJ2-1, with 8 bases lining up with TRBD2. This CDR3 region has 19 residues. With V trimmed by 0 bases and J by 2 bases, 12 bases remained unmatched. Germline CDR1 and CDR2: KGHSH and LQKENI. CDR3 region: CASSPPELSGVTTYNEQFF. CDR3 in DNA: TGTGCCAGCTCACCACCGGAGCTTAGCGGGGTTACTACCTACAATGAGCAGTTCTTC.

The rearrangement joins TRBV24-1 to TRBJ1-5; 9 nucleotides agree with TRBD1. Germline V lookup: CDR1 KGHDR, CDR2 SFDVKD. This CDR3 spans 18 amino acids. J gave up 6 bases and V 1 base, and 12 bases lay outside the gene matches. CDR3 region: CATSDFGKGQGCVQPQHF. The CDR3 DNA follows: TGTGCCACCAGTGATTTCGGAAAAGGACAGGGGTGTGTTCAGCCCCAGCATTTT.

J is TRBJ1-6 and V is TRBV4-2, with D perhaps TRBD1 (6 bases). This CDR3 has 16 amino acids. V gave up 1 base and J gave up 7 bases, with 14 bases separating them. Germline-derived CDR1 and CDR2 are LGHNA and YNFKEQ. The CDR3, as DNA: TGTGCCAGCAGCCAAGTGGGGGGCCCTAGCAATTCACCCCTCCACTTT. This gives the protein CASSQVGGPSNSPLHF.

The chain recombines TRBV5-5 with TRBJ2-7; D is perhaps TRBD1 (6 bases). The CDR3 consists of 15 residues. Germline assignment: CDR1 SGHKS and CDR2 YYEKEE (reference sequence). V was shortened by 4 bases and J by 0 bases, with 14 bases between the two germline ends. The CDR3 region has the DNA TGTGCCAGCAGCCGACAGGCTTTAATCTCCTACGAGCAGTACTTC. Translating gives CASSRQALISYEQYF.

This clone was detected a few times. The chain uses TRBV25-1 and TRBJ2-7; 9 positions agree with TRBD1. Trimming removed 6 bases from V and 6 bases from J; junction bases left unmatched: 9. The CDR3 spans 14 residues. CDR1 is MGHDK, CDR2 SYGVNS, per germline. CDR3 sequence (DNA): TGTGCCAGCAGGCCCGGGACAGGGTCGGGCGAGCAGTACTTC. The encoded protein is CASRPGTGSGEQYF.

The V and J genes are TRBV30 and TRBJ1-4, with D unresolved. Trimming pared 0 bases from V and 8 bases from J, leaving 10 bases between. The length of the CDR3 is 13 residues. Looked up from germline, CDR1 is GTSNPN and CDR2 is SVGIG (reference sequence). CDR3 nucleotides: TGTGCCTGGAGTGTACAAGGCTTCGAAAAACTGTTTTTT. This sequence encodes CAWSVQGFEKLFF.

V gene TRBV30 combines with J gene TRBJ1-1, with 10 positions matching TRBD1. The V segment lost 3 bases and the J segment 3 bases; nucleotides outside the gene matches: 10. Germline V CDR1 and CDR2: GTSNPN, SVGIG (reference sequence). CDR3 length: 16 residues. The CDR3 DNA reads TGTGCCTGGAGGGCTCCCGGGACAGGGGTAGACACTGAAGCTTTCTTT. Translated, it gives CAWRAPGTGVDTEAFF.

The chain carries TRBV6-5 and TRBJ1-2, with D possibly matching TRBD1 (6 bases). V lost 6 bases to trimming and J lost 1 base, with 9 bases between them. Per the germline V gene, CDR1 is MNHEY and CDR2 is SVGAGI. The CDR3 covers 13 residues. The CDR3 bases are TGTGCCAGCAGCCCACAGGGTAACTATGGCTACACCTTC. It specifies CASSPQGNYGYTF.

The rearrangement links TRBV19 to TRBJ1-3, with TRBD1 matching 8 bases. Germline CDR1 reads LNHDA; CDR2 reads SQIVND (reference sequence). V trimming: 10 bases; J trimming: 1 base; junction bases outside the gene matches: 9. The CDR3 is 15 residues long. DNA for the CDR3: TGTGCCACTGAGACAGGGGTTCGGTCTGGAAACACCATATATTTT. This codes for CATETGVRSGNTIYF.